This entry features one TCR beta chain sequence. Antigen specificity is unknown. This was a deep-level run. Assay: immunoSEQ multiplex PCR; the TCRdb copy retains only in-frame clones and omits some. The top ten clones hold approximately 1.5% of a sample with around 940,000 clones, approximately 80% of them seen once. The data were obtained in a study of shared clonotypes between healthy human individuals. Study-level results: Relative to clonotypes present in all four donors, those not shared had lower generation probabilities.

The CDR3 totals 13 residues. Trimming removed 5 bases from V and 7 bases from J; junction bases left unmatched: 4. Germline CDR1 is SNHLY and CDR2 is FYNNEI. Input material: memory CD4+ T cells sorted from blood. Subset in this sample: CD45RA-negative fraction. The clonotype was recovered from a man aged 18 to 30 in good health. The rearrangement links TRBV2 to TRBJ2-2; 7 positions match TRBD1. The CDR3 loop reads CASSYRGGGELFF. The CDR3 DNA is TGTGCCAGCAGTTACAGGGGCGGCGGGGAGCTGTTTTTT.